This T cell receptor (beta chain) originates from a study of identical twins (dated by TCRdb to the mid-2010s). Looking at the study overall: The study deep-sequenced TCR alpha and beta repertoires from monozygotic twins, unrelated adults of various ages and cord blood to test whether fetal clonotypes persist. To rule out contamination, the twin experiments were replicated at different times with different library preparation protocols. General study outcomes and caveats: Excess twin sharing in beta out-of-frame sequences was weaker because fewer shared sequences lowered the signal-to-noise ratio. Out-of-frame TCR alpha sequences shared between twins showed an excess of low generation-probability sequences compared with coincidental sharing between unrelated individuals. Recombination models systematically underestimated out-of-frame TCR alpha sharing in monozygotic twins but agreed with sharing between unrelated individuals. Zero-insertion analyses could be partly confounded by invariant T cells such as MAIT and iNKT, although diverse VJ usage argued against such confounding for most clonotypes. Because the same donors could not be followed over many years, conclusions were based on cross-sectional statistical analysis. Fewer insertions were carried by abundant cord blood beta clonotypes; a weaker similar trend was observed in young adult naive repertoires, while no such trend was observed in memory repertoires.

Library preparation used 5' RACE. Instrument used: Illumina HiSeq 2000. A universal primer binding site was introduced by template switching, and a unique molecular identifier was present in the final cDNA, enabling accurate counting of TCR cDNA molecules. Specific primers in the conserved constant-segment region were used to synthesize first-strand cDNA for the TCR alpha and beta chains. Each cDNA library was double barcoded, with a SMART-Mk sample barcode plus Illumina barcodes, to control for contamination. TruSeq adapter sequences along with Illumina sample barcodes were introduced in two successive PCR steps. The TCR alpha and beta cDNA libraries were sequenced on the Illumina HiSeq platform using custom primers. The original methods were these. MiGEC was used to process raw reads and extract unique molecular identifiers, and MiXCR was used to find CDR3 positions. For each individual, recombination models were inferred using an EM algorithm with the repgenHMM and IGoR tools. The analysis of shared clonotypes was done with the tcR package in R, with sharing normalized by the product of cloneset sizes. To study raw recombination free of thymic and clonal selection effects, out-of-frame nonproductive sequences were analyzed. Using fastp at Q25 and MiXCR, TCRdb reprocessed the public reads and kept productive beta chains. Rows are combined by CDR3 protein, so each entry shows the most common genes and DNA. The V and J calls come from TCRdb's annotation, not from the publication. The sample table records approximately 700,000 distinct CDR3 sequences; approximately 18% of these occur just once. Around 12% of the sample is held by the ten biggest clonotypes.

This clonotype has only a few counts. Its antigen remains unidentified. No much larger clone exists at a distance of one base, and base qualities are not known. All donors were healthy Caucasians. Three pairs of female monozygotic twins, all aged about 18 to 30 years, made up the twin cohort. The RNA used for TCR libraries was isolated from peripheral blood mononuclear cells. From its cysteine to its phenylalanine, the CDR3 spans 12 amino acids. Only CDR3 DNA remains: 36 bases, in frame from the first base. Trimming takes 4 bases off V and 13 bases off J; junction bases not matched to a gene: 9. The germline V gene (reference sequence) specifies DFQATT as CDR1 and SNEGSKA as CDR2. This sample also belongs to another study, concerning T cells expressing NK-cell markers. That second publication adds: In sorted CD3+CD56+NKG2C+, CD3+CD56+NKG2C- and CD3+CD56-NKG2C+ T-cell subsets from eight donors, TCR beta-chain repertoires were profiled. Among the eight sequenced donors, seven were HCMV-seropositive and one was HCMV-seronegative. In several experiments an anti-gammadeltaTCR antibody was added to restrict sorting to alphabetaTCR-expressing T cells. In roughly six donors, the dominant CD3+CD56+NKG2C+ clonotypes ranked among the top 10 CD8+ clonotypes, making up 1.0-7.0% of CD8+ T cells. Those dominant clonotypes were again the most abundant among CD3+CD56-NKG2C+ cells in four donors, at roughly 28.3-65%. Whether the expanded NKG2C-expressing T cell clones were specific for HCMV antigens was left unclear. The study sequenced eight donors, all healthy volunteers chosen at random: three men and five women. HCMV serostatus was determined by detecting HCMV-specific IgG in serum with a commercial ELISA kit. Bulk peripheral blood T-cell repertoires were additionally sequenced from unsorted PBMC for roughly six donors. MIGEC was used to demultiplex reads and group the reads by UMI, and MiTCR was used to assemble and quantify clonotypes. To remove erroneous sequences, TCR cDNA sequences were retained only when supported by two or more reads. The tcR package was used for downstream repertoire analysis, and clonotypes were matched across fractions by CDR3 nucleotide sequence plus V segment. Antigen specificity was annotated against VDJdb with VDJmatch, allowing one amino acid substitution in CDR3.

The receptor comes from a woman under 30 in good health. Material for sequencing was PBMCs. The chain uses TRBV20-1 and TRBJ2-1, with TRBD2 identical over 8 junction bases. The CDR3 reads as follows: CSATSLAEVQFF. The DNA is TGCAGTGCTACCTCACTAGCGGAAGTACAGTTCTTC.